A single sample is the source of the 27 T cell receptor beta chains below, sequenced in a study of cytomegalovirus exposure and HLA in healthy donors. This PCR relied on a set of 60 Vbeta primers and 13 Jbeta primers. Here immunoSEQ multiplex PCR was the method, and the copy in TCRdb shows in-frame clones only, minus some. The sample yields roughly 150,000 clones, about 81% seen once. Sequenced input: PBMCs. The receptors come from a girl aged 2-10 years in good health and CMV-seropositive.

This clone was seen a single time. The J gene is TRBJ2-7, the V gene TRBV4-1; 7 bases fit TRBD1. This CDR3 contains 17 residues. Germline V gene lookup returns CDR1 MGHRA and CDR2 YSYEKL. With V trimmed by 0 bases and J by 2 bases, 10 bases remained unmatched. CDR3 DNA sequence: TGCGCCAGCAGCCAAGAGCCCGGGACAGTAATAACCTACGAGCAGTACTTC. Translating it yields CASSQEPGTVITYEQYF.

This rearrangement joins TRBV19 to TRBJ2-7; 15 nucleotides match TRBD2. Germline-derived CDR1 and CDR2 are LNHDA and SQIVND (reference sequence). With 5 bases clipped from V and 9 bases from J, the junction kept 11 bases outside the gene matches. The CDR3 totals 16 residues. In nucleotides, the CDR3 is TGTGCCAGTAGTGCGGTCGGACTAGCGGGAGGGCCAGCGCAGTACTTC. It yields the protein CASSAVGLAGGPAQYF.

This chain joins TRBV28 and TRBJ2-2, with 9 bases matching TRBD1. Germline V lookup: CDR1 MDHEN, CDR2 SYDVKM. The CDR3 consists of 18 residues. V lost 5 bases, J lost 6 bases, and 16 bases stayed unmatched. The CDR3 nucleotides are TGTGCCAGCAGTCTCGCCTTTGAGACAGGGGGTGGTTCCGGGGAGCTGTTTTTT. This sequence encodes CASSLAFETGGGSGELFF.

This chain uses TRBV28 with TRBJ2-2; TRBD1 is a possible D gene (5 bases). Germline V gives CDR1 MDHEN, CDR2 SYDVKM. V was clipped by 5 bases and J by 4 bases, with 20 bases between them. The CDR3 consists of 17 residues. CDR3: CASSLRLAGQGTGELFF. The CDR3 DNA is TGTGCCAGCAGTCTCCGACTGGCAGGGCAGGGCACCGGGGAGCTGTTTTTT.

This clone was seen only once. A read error may account for a junction end that differs from germline. This chain connects TRBV7-3 to TRBJ2-2, with 13 nucleotides matching TRBD2. Germline values: CDR1 SGHTA, CDR2 FQGTGA. This CDR3 is built from 16 residues. The CDR3 protein is CSSSTGLAGNTGELFF. CDR3 in DNA: TGTTCCAGTTCTACGGGACTAGCGGGAAACACCGGGGAGCTGTTTTTT.

The chain joins TRBV5-1 to TRBJ1-1, with 9 bases aligning to TRBD1. There are 14 residues in the CDR3. The junction had 3 bases not matched to a gene; V was cut back by 0 bases and J by 6 bases. Germline V gives CDR1 SGHRS, CDR2 YFSETQ. CDR3 nucleotide sequence: TGCGCCAGCAGCTTGGGACAGGGGGGGGCTGAAGCTTTCTTT. Its translation: CASSLGQGGAEAFF.

The chain combines TRBV5-1 with TRBJ2-5; 12 nucleotides agree with TRBD2. V shed 0 bases, J shed 7 bases, and the junction held 4 bases outside the gene matches. The germline V gene encodes CDR1 SGHRS and CDR2 YFSETQ. The CDR3 consists of 15 residues. CDR3 coding DNA: TGCGCCAGCAGCTTGGCGGCTAGCGGGAGGGGGACCCAGTACTTC. Translating it yields CASSLAASGRGTQYF.

This chain joins TRBV28 and TRBJ1-2, with 8 bases that match TRBD1. With 4 bases clipped from V and 7 bases from J, the junction kept 2 bases outside the gene matches. CDR1 MDHEN and CDR2 SYDVKM come from the germline V gene. The CDR3 is 12 amino acids. In DNA, the CDR3 is TGTGCCAGCAGTTCTGGACAGGGTGGCTACACCTTC. Translated: CASSSGQGGYTF.

The rearrangement joins TRBV28 to TRBJ2-5; 7 bases are a match to TRBD2. With 3 bases clipped from V and 5 bases from J, the junction kept 18 bases outside the gene matches. This CDR3 contains 18 residues. Germline V lookup: CDR1 MDHEN, CDR2 SYDVKM. The CDR3 is CASSFLYVMREGRETQYF. The CDR3 DNA reads TGTGCCAGCAGTTTTCTCTACGTAATGAGGGAGGGCCGTGAGACCCAGTACTTC.

The CDR3 bases are TGTGCCAGCTCACCGGGGCGTGAACAAGCTTTCTTT. It specifies CASSPGREQAFF. The chain has TRBV18 and TRBJ1-1; D is possibly TRBD1 (5 bases). With 3 bases removed from V and 9 bases from J, the gap between germline ends came to 11 bases. The CDR3 covers 12 residues. Germline values: CDR1 KGHSH, CDR2 LQKENI.

The chain combines TRBV30 with TRBJ2-5; 8 nucleotides match TRBD1. The junction had 2 bases not matched to a gene; V was cut back by 2 bases and J by 3 bases. From germline, CDR1 is GTSNPN and CDR2 SVGIG (reference sequence). The CDR3 length is 13 residues. The CDR3 loop is CAWSRTGKETQYF. CDR3 bases: TGTGCCTGGAGTAGGACAGGGAAAGAGACCCAGTACTTC.

In DNA form, the CDR3 reads TGTGCCAGCAGTGAGGGCATAGCTAACTATGGCTACACCTTC. Its translation is CASSEGIANYGYTF. V and J are TRBV6-1 and TRBJ1-2; D gene ambiguous. V lost 3 bases to trimming and J lost 0 bases, with 8 bases between them. In germline, CDR1 is MNHNS, CDR2 SASEGT. This CDR3 comprises 14 residues.

This chain connects TRBV29-1 to TRBJ1-1, with D unresolved. Germline lookup yields CDR1 SQVTM and CDR2 ANQGSEA. This CDR3 spans 12 amino acids. The V end was cut by 4 bases, the J end by 5 bases, with 11 bases between. CDR3 in amino acids: CSVGLRATEAFF. The CDR3 DNA sequence: TGCAGCGTTGGGTTGCGGGCTACTGAAGCTTTCTTT.

The rearrangement joins TRBV6-1 to TRBJ1-1, with a weak D call TRBD1 (6 bases). Germline CDR1 is MNHNS and CDR2 is SASEGT. This CDR3 has 12 residues. V lost 3 bases and J 11 bases, leaving 13 bases between the germline ends. This chain's CDR3 is CASSDRGGPAFF. As DNA, the CDR3 is TGTGCCAGCAGTGATCGGGGGGGCCCGGCTTTCTTT.

The chain has TRBV11-2 and TRBJ2-5, with TRBD2 matching 12 bases. The V gene's germline CDR1 is SGHAT and CDR2 FQNNGV. The CDR3 has 16 amino acids. The ends lost 1 base at V and 5 bases at J; junction bases unmatched: 5. The CDR3 sequence: CASSLGLAGGRETQYF. The CDR3 DNA reads as TGTGCCAGCAGCTTAGGTCTAGCGGGAGGGCGTGAGACCCAGTACTTC.

The chain recombines TRBV6-5 with TRBJ2-7, with D unclear. Germline V gives CDR1 MNHEY, CDR2 SVGAGI. This CDR3 spans 13 amino acids. Trimming took 0 bases from V and 4 from J, leaving 7 bases between them. CDR3 loop: CASSYSILYEQYF. CDR3 sequence (DNA): TGTGCCAGCAGTTACTCTATACTATACGAGCAGTACTTC.

This clone was seen a few times. The CDR3 DNA follows: TGTGCCAGTAGACAAGGCCCCAGAAGTGAATACAATGAGCAGTTCTTC. Protein sequence: CASRQGPRSEYNEQFF. The chain joins TRBV7-3 to TRBJ2-1; D remains unclear. The CDR3 covers 16 residues. V was cut by 9 bases and J by 4 bases, with 22 bases left in between. Germline V gives CDR1 SGHTA, CDR2 FQGTGA.

This chain links TRBV5-1 with TRBJ2-5, with 11 bases fitting TRBD2. Germline values: CDR1 SGHRS, CDR2 YFSETQ. There are 17 residues in the CDR3. The V gene end was trimmed by 3 bases and the J gene end by 4 bases; junction bases not matched to a gene: 11. The CDR3 protein is CASSWGASGRKGETQYF. The CDR3 nucleotides read TGCGCCAGCAGCTGGGGGGCTAGCGGGAGGAAAGGAGAGACCCAGTACTTC.

The chain has TRBV9 and TRBJ2-6; D call uncertain. Germline-derived CDR1 and CDR2 are SGDLS and YYNGEE. The CDR3 contains 15 residues. With 4 bases removed from V and 0 bases from J, the gap between germline ends came to 8 bases. The CDR3 spells CASSQAPSGANVLTF. The CDR3 region has the DNA TGTGCCAGCAGCCAAGCACCCTCTGGGGCCAACGTCCTGACTTTC.

V usage is TRBV16 and J usage is TRBJ2-2; maybe TRBD1 (5 bases). This CDR3 has 15 amino acids. Germline V gene sequence: CDR1 KGHSY, CDR2 FQNENV. With 4 bases removed from V and 5 bases from J, the gap between germline ends came to 14 bases. CDR3 in amino acids: CASSLILTDTGELFF. In DNA form, the CDR3 reads TGTGCCAGCAGCCTAATCCTGACAGATACCGGGGAGCTGTTTTTT. The whole variable domain, remainder taken from reference TRBV16 and TRBJ2-2, is GEEVAQTPKHLVRGEGQKAKLYCAPIKGHSYVFWYQQVLKNEFKFLISFQNENVFDETGMPKERFSAKCLPNSPCSLEIQATKLEDSAVYFCASSLILTDTGELFFGEGSRLTVL.

The chain uses TRBV28 and TRBJ1-2, with 8 nucleotides matching TRBD1. CDR1 is MDHEN, CDR2 SYDVKM, per germline. There are 15 residues in the CDR3. V shed 7 bases and J 4 bases; nucleotides not matched to a gene: 11. CDR3 bases: TGTGCCAGCAAGTTTAGCGGACAGGGATTCTATGGCTACACCTTC. It is translated as CASKFSGQGFYGYTF.

CDR3 DNA: TGTGCCAGCAGGTTCCTCACTCGGGACATCTATGGCTACACCTTC. Protein product: CASRFLTRDIYGYTF. The chain carries TRBV28 and TRBJ1-2, with a weak D call TRBD1 (6 bases). The V gene lost 6 bases and the J gene lost 4 bases, with 18 bases spanning the gap. Germline loops: CDR1 MDHEN, CDR2 SYDVKM. This CDR3 has 15 amino acids.

The gene calls are TRBV19 and TRBJ1-1; weak D call: TRBD1 (5 bases). The V gene's germline CDR1 is LNHDA and CDR2 SQIVND (reference sequence). The CDR3 is 14 amino acids. V lost 7 bases and J 5 bases, leaving 17 bases between the germline ends. In DNA form, the CDR3 reads TGTGCCAGTAAGGAGCCAAGGGGCTGGACTGAAGCTTTCTTT. Protein: CASKEPRGWTEAFF.

The chain has TRBV27 and TRBJ1-2; TRBD1 is a possible D gene (6 bases). CDR3 size: 17 residues. Germline CDR1 reads MNHEY; CDR2 reads SMNVEV (reference sequence). Trimming removed 5 bases from V and 0 bases from J, with 19 bases in between. CDR3 sequence reads: CASSLVRGAQANYGYTF. The CDR3 DNA reads TGTGCCAGCAGTCTCGTACGGGGGGCGCAAGCTAACTATGGCTACACCTTC.

The sample holds one count of this clone. Other DNA sequences in the sample encode the same CDR3. The chain recombines TRBV30 with TRBJ1-5; D is perhaps TRBD1 (5 bases). This CDR3 contains 15 residues. Germline lookup yields CDR1 GTSNPN and CDR2 SVGIG (reference sequence). V lost 0 bases, J lost 0 bases, and 9 bases lay in between. CDR3 loop: CAWSVGGNSNQPQHF. The DNA for the CDR3 is TGTGCCTGGAGTGTGGGGGGGAATAGCAATCAGCCCCAGCATTTT. The full variable domain, its missing parts supplied by reference TRBV30 and TRBJ1-5, is SQTIHQWPATLVQPVGSPLSLECTVEGTSNPNLYWYRQAAGRGLQLLFYSVGIGQISSEVPQNLSASRPQDRQFILSSKKLLLSDSGFYLCAWSVGGNSNQPQHFGDGTRLSIL.

The V call is TRBV12-5, the J call TRBJ1-2; D gene uncertain. Per the germline V gene, CDR1 is LGHNT and CDR2 is FRNRAP. V lost 4 bases, J lost 7 bases, and 22 bases lay in between. The CDR3 runs 16 residues. This CDR3 is CASGSGDGTGGGGYTF. The CDR3 region has the DNA TGTGCTAGTGGTTCTGGTGACGGAACGGGAGGAGGTGGCTACACCTTC. Using reference TRBV12-5 and TRBJ1-2 for the parts outside the CDR3, the full variable domain is DARVTQTPRHKVTEMGQEVTMRCQPILGHNTVFWYRQTMMQGLELLAYFRNRAPLDDSGMPKDRFSAEMPDATLATLKIQPSEPRDSAVYFCASGSGDGTGGGGYTFGSGTRLTVV.

There are a few counts of this clone. The gene calls are TRBV5-4 and TRBJ2-5; weak D call: TRBD2 (5 bases). Germline values: CDR1 SGHNT, CDR2 YYREEE (reference sequence). Trimming shortened V by 0 bases and J by 10 bases, and 13 bases separated the two germline ends. The CDR3 is 13 amino acids. DNA for the CDR3: TGTGCCAGCAGCTTGGGACTAAATCAAGGCCAGTACTTC. This gives the protein CASSLGLNQGQYF.